This TCR beta chain was recorded in a study of graft-versus-host responses after intestinal transplantation. Study overall: Isolated intestinal, liver-intestinal, or multivisceral transplants were what recipients had. Each recipient received anti-thymocyte globulin induction, then tacrolimus and steroids for around three years. The study's findings and limits: Recipient marrow contained GvH clones, some of which appeared first in ileum or blood.

Profiling relied on immunoSEQ multiplex PCR, and the TCRdb table lists in-frame clones only, not all of them. The table includes about 110,000 clones, over 80% detected once. In the case of this clone: Its antigen is as yet unknown.

Trimming left V 3 bases short and J 5 bases short, with 17 bases between. CDR3 length equals 16 residues. Germline V gives CDR1 KGHSH, CDR2 LQKENI. The TCR originated in a human donor who was the organ donor for an intestinal transplant. Source: unstimulated CD4+ T cells sorted from spleen or lymph node cells, taken before transplant. The chain joins TRBV18 to TRBJ1-5; D ambiguous. CDR3 sequence (DNA): TGTGCCAGCTCACCCCTCTCGACGCGACCTTATCAGCCCCAGCATTTT. Protein product: CASSPLSTRPYQPQHF.